This is a list of T cell receptor beta chains from one sample in a study of graft-versus-host responses after intestinal transplantation. No antigens are known for them. Sequencing used immunoSEQ multiplex PCR; TCRdb keeps in-frame clones, though not all of them. Among 85,000 to 100,000 clones listed, less than 95% were seen once. The sequenced sample was unstimulated CD8+ T cells sorted from spleen or lymph node cells, obtained before transplant. The receptor set was obtained from a human donor who was the organ donor for an intestinal transplant. The CDR3 runs from the conserved cysteine through the conserved F or W. D genes are given only for firm matches. Size tells how often a clone was seen (once, few, many) or the class of an expanded clone, and some rows leave it out.

size: -
V: TRBV19
D: -
J: TRBJ2-2
DNA: TGTGCCAGTAGTATTCCGGGTTACAGGCCCACCGGGGAGCTGTTTTTT
CDR3: CASSIPGYRPTGELFF

size: -
V: TRBV19
D: TRBD2
J: TRBJ2-3
DNA: TGTGCCAGTAGTCCCCGCGTGGCTAGCGGGGGGGCTACAGATACGCAGTATTTT
CDR3: CASSPRVASGGATDTQYF

size: -
V: TRBV19
D: TRBD1
J: TRBJ1-1
DNA: TGTGCCAGTAGCCCCGAGGTCTGGACAGGGAACACTGAAGCTTTCTTT
CDR3: CASSPEVWTGNTEAFF

size: -
V: TRBV15
D: -
J: TRBJ2-2
DNA: TGTGCCACCAGCAAGGGGGACGGCACCGGGGAGCTGTTTTTT
CDR3: CATSKGDGTGELFF

size: -
V: TRBV23-1
D: -
J: TRBJ1-5
DNA: TGCGCCAGCATCACAGGGTTGGGTCAGCCCCAGCATTTT
CDR3: CASITGLGQPQHF

size: -
V: TRBV21-1
D: -
J: TRBJ2-3
DNA: TGTGCCAGCAGCAATATACTACCGGGACAGGGAGTCACTACGCAGTATTTT
CDR3: CASSNILPGQGVTTQYF

size: -
V: TRBV13
D: -
J: TRBJ2-5
DNA: TGTGCCAGCAGCACACAGGGAGCCCAAGAGACCCAGTACTTC
CDR3: CASSTQGAQETQYF

size: few
V: TRBV13
D: TRBD1
J: TRBJ2-7
DNA: TGTGCCAGCAGCTTAGGCAGGGGGTCGACGTACTTC
CDR3: CASSLGRGSTYF

size: -
V: TRBV4-1
D: TRBD1
J: TRBJ2-7
DNA: TGCGCCAGCAGCCAAGCCATCGCGGGACAGGGCACCTACGAGCAGTACTTC
CDR3: CASSQAIAGQGTYEQYF

size: -
V: TRBV28
D: -
J: TRBJ1-5
DNA: TGTGCCGGGTCGGGGGGGTACCAGCCCCAGCATTTT
CDR3: CAGSGGYQPQHF

size: -
V: TRBV15
D: -
J: TRBJ2-1
DNA: TGTGCCACCAGCAGAGTGTCGGTAATCGAGCAGTTCTTC
CDR3: CATSRVSVIEQFF

size: -
V: TRBV13
D: -
J: TRBJ2-5
DNA: TGTGCCAGCAGCTCAGGACAGTTCCAAGAGACCCAGTACTTC
CDR3: CASSSGQFQETQYF

size: -
V: TRBV2
D: TRBD2
J: TRBJ2-1
DNA: TGTGCCAGCAGCGGCCGACTAGCGGGAGAGACCTACAATGAGCAGTTCTTC
CDR3: CASSGRLAGETYNEQFF

size: -
V: TRBV5-6
D: -
J: TRBJ2-7
DNA: TGTGCCAGCAGCACGGGGACCTACGAGCAGTACTTC
CDR3: CASSTGTYEQYF

size: -
V: TRBV5-6
D: -
J: TRBJ2-7
DNA: TGTGCCAGCAGCGCCGCGTACCCCTACGAGCAGTACTTC
CDR3: CASSAAYPYEQYF

size: -
V: TRBV6-1
D: -
J: TRBJ1-1
DNA: TGTGCCAGCAGTGAATCGGTTTACGGTACGGTTCGCACTGAAGCTTTCTTT
CDR3: CASSESVYGTVRTEAFF

size: -
V: TRBV4-1
D: -
J: TRBJ2-5
DNA: TGCGCCAGCAGCCAACTGCAGGGGGGTCTTTCAGAGACCCAGTACTTC
CDR3: CASSQLQGGLSETQYF

size: -
V: TRBV11-3
D: -
J: TRBJ1-4
DNA: TGTGCCAGCAGCTCTTGGCCAGGGGAAGGTGAAAAACTGTTTTTT
CDR3: CASSSWPGEGEKLFF

size: -
V: TRBV14
D: TRBD2
J: TRBJ2-5
DNA: TGTGCCAGCAGCCAACCGGGACTAGGGGATTGGCCGGGGGAGACCCAGTACTTC
CDR3: CASSQPGLGDWPGETQYF

size: -
V: TRBV28
D: TRBD2
J: TRBJ2-2
DNA: TGTGCCAGCAGTTTTGGCGGGAGGGCGAACACCGGGGAGCTGTTTTTT
CDR3: CASSFGGRANTGELFF

size: -
V: TRBV5-1
D: -
J: TRBJ1-2
DNA: TGCGCCAGCAGCGATGACAGCGGCTACACCTTC
CDR3: CASSDDSGYTF

size: once
V: TRBV28
D: -
J: TRBJ1-5
DNA: TGTGCCAGCAGTTTATTGGCTAGCAATCAGCCCCAGCATTTT
CDR3: CASSLLASNQPQHF

size: -
V: TRBV7-2
D: -
J: TRBJ2-1
DNA: TGTGCCAGCAGCTTAGGGATGAACAGACCGTTCTTC
CDR3: CASSLGMNRPFF

size: -
V: TRBV29-1
D: TRBD1
J: TRBJ2-1
DNA: TGCAGCGTTGACCCGGGACAGGGATACAATGAGCAGTTCTTC
CDR3: CSVDPGQGYNEQFF

size: -
V: TRBV4-2
D: TRBD2
J: TRBJ2-3
DNA: TGTGCCAGCAGCCAAAATAGCGGGGGGGCGGGAGATACGCAGTATTTT
CDR3: CASSQNSGGAGDTQYF

size: -
V: TRBV5-1
D: -
J: TRBJ2-7
DNA: TGCGCCAGCAGCTCACTGACAGGCTACCAAACCTACGAGCAGTACTTC
CDR3: CASSSLTGYQTYEQYF

size: -
V: TRBV10-3
D: -
J: TRBJ2-5
DNA: TGTGCCATCAGTGAGGAGGAGGGGCGCCAGTACTTC
CDR3: CAISEEEGRQYF

size: few
V: TRBV25-1
D: TRBD1
J: TRBJ1-1
DNA: TGTGCCAGCAGTGGGGATGGACAGGAATTCACTGAAGCTTTCTTT
CDR3: CASSGDGQEFTEAFF

size: -
V: TRBV11-2
D: TRBD2
J: TRBJ2-7
DNA: TGTGCCAGCAGCTTAGGCGGGAGGTGGGTCGACTACGAGCAGTACTTC
CDR3: CASSLGGRWVDYEQYF

size: -
V: TRBV30
D: -
J: TRBJ2-1
DNA: TGTGCCTGGAGTCCAAGGACATTCCACTCCGCCAATGAGCAGTTCTTC
CDR3: CAWSPRTFHSANEQFF

size: -
V: TRBV7-9
D: -
J: TRBJ1-2
DNA: TGTGCCAGCAGCCCTCAAGGTGGAGTTTACAATGGCTACACCTTC
CDR3: CASSPQGGVYNGYTF

size: -
V: TRBV4-1
D: -
J: TRBJ2-2
DNA: TGCGCCAGCAGCCAAGGGGACTTTCTTACCGGGGAGCTGTTTTTT
CDR3: CASSQGDFLTGELFF

size: once
V: TRBV5-6
D: -
J: TRBJ2-5
DNA: TGTGCCAGCAGCTTCCTTCTAGGTTCGGAAGAGACCCAGTACTTC
CDR3: CASSFLLGSEETQYF

size: -
V: TRBV7-3
D: TRBD2
J: TRBJ2-1
DNA: TGTGCCAGCAGTAAGTGGCGGGAGGTAAACAATGAGCAGTTCTTC
CDR3: CASSKWREVNNEQFF

size: -
V: TRBV11-2
D: -
J: TRBJ2-5
DNA: TGTGCCAGCAGCTTAGAGTTGGGCCCAGAGACCCAGTACTTC
CDR3: CASSLELGPETQYF

size: once
V: TRBV5-1
D: TRBD2
J: TRBJ2-7
DNA: TGCGCCAGCAGCCTAGCGGGAGTCGGCGAGCAGTACTTC
CDR3: CASSLAGVGEQYF